What follows describes a single TCR beta chain. This record belongs to a study of CD8+CD57+ T cells in acquired aplastic anemia. Genomic DNA served as template for TCR beta VDJ and CDR3 profiling. From the reads, TCRdb called clonotypes with MiXCR, one entry per CDR3 protein. The table has under 350,000 distinct CDR3 sequences, roughly half seen once. V was clipped by 5 bases and J by 4 bases; unmatched bases: 7. The CDR3 is 16 residues long. Per germline, CDR1 SGHVS and CDR2 FQNEAQ. The receptor was derived from a human donor with severe aplastic anemia or a healthy control (not recorded which). The chain is built from TRBV7-8 and TRBJ2-1; 11 bases match TRBD2. Source material: sorted CD4+, CD8+, or CD8+CD57+ T cells (not recorded which) from PBMCs. The CDR3 sequence is CASSPPGLAVYNEQFF. In nucleotides, the CDR3 is TGTGCCAGCAGCCCCCCGGGACTAGCGGTATACAATGAGCAGTTCTTC.